This T cell receptor beta chain was documented in a study of blood T cells in healthy people across ages. Overall study findings and caveats: Diversity figures derived from one million T cells were judged to underestimate the true value.

CDR1 and CDR2 from the germline V gene are SGHTA and FQGTGA. There are 15 residues in the CDR3. V shed 3 bases and J 2 bases; nucleotides not matched to a gene: 6. Worth noting for this clonotype: The antigen is not known.

PCR was performed a second time for about 7 to 11 cycles using a sample-barcoded 5' primer and a J-beta primer mix. TCRdb re-called the 5' RACE reads through MiXCR, storing one row per CDR3 protein. The sample lists approximately 770,000 distinct CDR3 sequences, about three fifths occurring once. The TCR originated in a man between 25 and 39 years old in good health. The sequencing input was blood. The chain combines TRBV7-3 with TRBJ1-2, with 7 nucleotides matching TRBD1. CDR3 amino acids: CASSFDRVTNYGYTF. The CDR3 DNA follows: TGTGCCAGCAGCTTCGACAGGGTTACCAACTATGGCTACACCTTC.